This T cell receptor (beta chain) appears in the sequencing data of a study of breast tumors, draining lymph nodes, adjacent tissues (dated by TCRdb to about 2016). Some background on the complete study: In breast cancer patients, the study compared the TCR beta repertoires of tumor, adjacent nontumor tissue and axillary lymph nodes. In human breast cancer, the study set out to evaluate how tumor, surrounding tissue and draining lymph node repertoires relate to one another and whether T cells may move between these sites.

The germline V end is reduced by 6 bases and the J end by 5 bases; junction bases left unmatched: 10. CDR1 and CDR2 were assigned from the germline V gene as ENHRY and SYGVKD. The CDR3 holds 15 amino acids from the cysteine to the phenylalanine. Just the 45-base CDR3 DNA is kept, in frame starting at base 1. For sequencing, an Illumina HiSeq 2000 was employed. TCR beta chain libraries were generated through multiplex PCR amplification. High-throughput sequencing was used to analyze the amplified TCR beta chain products. TCRdb redid the processing of the public reads, applying fastp at Q25 and MiXCR, and retained in-frame beta chains. Duplicate CDR3 protein sequences are folded into a single record with the most common DNA and genes. The sample includes some 120,000 distinct CDR3 sequences, with approximately 21% observed a single time. The ten most abundant clones make up 2.2% of the sample. On this clonotype itself: It lacks a known antigen. Base qualities are not provided; no much larger clone lies one nucleotide away.

The paper's findings and limits, for the study overall: The data were considered consistent with the idea that most tumor T cells come from the lymph node and then expand in tumor tissue. T-cell repertoire diversity in tumors was found to be lower than in lymph nodes but higher than in nontumor tissue, and preferential V and J gene usage was observed. Tumor and nontumor tissue repertoires were found to be significantly more similar in luminal-like than in basal-like breast cancer. The conclusion that tumor T cells originate in lymph nodes was presented as consistent with a hypothesis rather than as directly demonstrated.

The lymph node samples were taken from the axillary draining lymph nodes of breast cancer patients. This TCR was recovered from a female donor with breast cancer. Some clones in this sample may be carry-over from other donors' samples. The chain is encoded by TRBV10-3 joined to TRBJ2-1, with TRBD2 matching 7 junction bases. Sequenced material: axillary lymph node tissue. CDR3 protein: CAIRLLAGVNNEQFF. The bases read TGTGCCATCAGGCTTCTGGCGGGAGTTAACAATGAGCAGTTCTTC.